This T cell receptor beta chain was documented in a study of post-analysis software for immune sequencing data. Study results and caveats: Elevated frequency relative to controls characterized 4 or 5 TRBV segments in patients, TRBV5-6, TRBV5-1 and TRBV20-1 among them.

V gave up 10 bases and J gave up 4 bases; unmatched junction bases: 11. CDR3 length: 14 residues. TCR beta cDNA libraries included unique molecular identifiers. One entry per CDR3 protein, called by TCRdb with MiXCR from the PCR reads. Among about 820,000 distinct CDR3 sequences, roughly 50% were seen once, and the ten largest hold about 4.8%. This clonotype was found a few times. Its antigen remains unidentified. This clonotype was sampled from a girl aged 10 to 17 with multiple sclerosis. Sequenced sample: blood. The rearrangement links TRBV12-3 or TRBV12-4 to TRBJ2-5; 8 nucleotides align to TRBD2. The CDR3 region is CATSEAGGGETQYF. DNA for the CDR3: TGTGCCACCTCAGAGGCGGGAGGAGGAGAGACCCAGTACTTC.